This T cell receptor (beta chain) was identified during a study of blood T cell repertoires in COVID-19. Study details: T cells, B-cell-depleted T cells, or PBMCs supplied cDNA or gDNA.

The germline V gene has CDR1 SGDLS and CDR2 YYNGEE. With 0 bases removed from V and 4 bases from J, the gap between germline ends came to 10 bases. The CDR3 covers 14 residues. Assay used: immunoSEQ multiplex PCR; TCRdb lists only in-frame clones, some missing. The sample holds around 40,000 clones, 70% to 90% seen once. Material: peripheral blood. The clonotype comes from a human donor in a cohort sampled during active COVID-19. The chain is built from TRBV9 and TRBJ2-5, with a tentative D call TRBD1 (5 bases). The CDR3 is CASSVGQGGETQYF. As DNA, the CDR3 is TGTGCCAGCAGCGTAGGGCAGGGCGGAGAGACCCAGTACTTC.